The entry below describes one TCR beta chain. This entry is derived from a study of blood T cell repertoires in COVID-19. This table comes from immunoSEQ multiplex PCR, and its TCRdb copy is limited to in-frame clones, with some not included. The data hold about 240,000 clones, with roughly 80% observed a single time. Trimming at V came to 0 bases and at J to 2 bases, leaving 7 bases not matched to a gene. From germline, CDR1 is MNHEY and CDR2 SMNVEV (reference sequence). The CDR3 is 16 amino acids. The receptor comes from a woman in her thirties or forties who had been exposed to COVID-19. This chain connects TRBV27 to TRBJ2-7, with 7 bases lining up with TRBD1. Sequencing used PBMCs or T cells enriched from blood (not recorded which). The CDR3 spells CASSLSYGQGAYEQYF. The CDR3 coding sequence is TGTGCCAGCAGTTTATCTTATGGGCAGGGGGCCTACGAGCAGTACTTC.